This note documents a single TCR beta chain sequence. Its antigen is still unknown. Trimming took 2 bases from V and 4 from J; bases not matched to a gene: 3. The germline V gene has CDR1 MNHNY and CDR2 SVGAGI (reference sequence). CDR3 size: 14 residues. The table came from immunoSEQ multiplex PCR; TCRdb's copy has only in-frame clones and leaves some out. The table has under 250,000 clones, about nine tenths seen once. The record originates from a study of cytomegalovirus exposure and HLA in healthy donors. Findings of the study overall: Most TCRs appeared rarely, but some public TCRs recurred in many donors. Subsequent analysis revealed that first-cohort TCR clusters tended to co-occur in the 95 to 150 validation repertoires. Through in vitro validation, a few CMV-associated chains were shown to be specific for CMV antigens. High specificity and sensitivity for cytomegalovirus status were reported for the classifier.

The V and J genes are TRBV6-6 and TRBJ1-2; the match to TRBD1 covers 8 bases. The sequencing sample was made of PBMCs. This clonotype was obtained from a woman aged 18-29 years in good health and CMV-seropositive. Here the CDR3 DNA reads TGTGCCAGCAGTTACGACAGGGGCGTCTATGGCTACACCTTC. It encodes CASSYDRGVYGYTF.